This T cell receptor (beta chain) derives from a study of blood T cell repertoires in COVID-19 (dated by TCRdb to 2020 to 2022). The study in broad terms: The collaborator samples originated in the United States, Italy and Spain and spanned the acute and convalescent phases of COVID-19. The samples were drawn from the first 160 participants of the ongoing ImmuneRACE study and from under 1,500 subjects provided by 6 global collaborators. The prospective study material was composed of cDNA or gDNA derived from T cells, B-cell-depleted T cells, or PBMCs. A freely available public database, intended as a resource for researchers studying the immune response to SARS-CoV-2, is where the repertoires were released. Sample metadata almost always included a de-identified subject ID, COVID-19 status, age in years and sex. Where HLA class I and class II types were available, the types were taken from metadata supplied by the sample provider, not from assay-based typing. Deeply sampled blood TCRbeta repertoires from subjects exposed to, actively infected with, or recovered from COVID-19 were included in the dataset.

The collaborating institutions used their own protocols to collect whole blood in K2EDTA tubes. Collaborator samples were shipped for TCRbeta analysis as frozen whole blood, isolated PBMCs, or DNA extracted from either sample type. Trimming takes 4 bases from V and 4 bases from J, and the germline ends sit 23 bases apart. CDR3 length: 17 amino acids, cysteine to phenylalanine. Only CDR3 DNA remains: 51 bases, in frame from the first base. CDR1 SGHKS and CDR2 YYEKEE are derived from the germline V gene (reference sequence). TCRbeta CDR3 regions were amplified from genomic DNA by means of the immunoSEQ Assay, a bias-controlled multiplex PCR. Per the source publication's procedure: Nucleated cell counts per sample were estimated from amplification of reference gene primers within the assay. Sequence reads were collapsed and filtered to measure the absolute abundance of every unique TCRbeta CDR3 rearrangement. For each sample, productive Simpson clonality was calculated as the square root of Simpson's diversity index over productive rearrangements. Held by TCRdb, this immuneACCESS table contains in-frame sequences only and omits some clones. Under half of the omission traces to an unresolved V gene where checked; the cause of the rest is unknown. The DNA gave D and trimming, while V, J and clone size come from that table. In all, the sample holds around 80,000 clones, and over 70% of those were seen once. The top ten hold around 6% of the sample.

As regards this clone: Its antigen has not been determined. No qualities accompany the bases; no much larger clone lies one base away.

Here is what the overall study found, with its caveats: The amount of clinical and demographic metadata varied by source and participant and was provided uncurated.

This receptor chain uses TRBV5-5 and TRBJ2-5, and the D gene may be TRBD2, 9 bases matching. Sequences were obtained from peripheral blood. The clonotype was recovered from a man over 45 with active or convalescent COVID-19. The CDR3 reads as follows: CASSPRDRQAGGETQYF. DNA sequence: TGTGCCAGCAGCCCCCGGGACAGGCAAGCGGGAGGAGAGACCCAGTACTTC. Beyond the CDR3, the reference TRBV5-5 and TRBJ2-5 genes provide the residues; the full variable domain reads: DAGVTQSPTHLIKTRGQQVTLRCSPISGHKSVSWYQQVLGQGPQFIFQYYEKEERGRGNFPDRFSARQFPNYSSELNVNALLLGDSALYLCASSPRDRQAGGETQYFGPGTRLLVL.